This T cell receptor beta chain was sequenced in a study of identical twins. This clonotype was counted only a few times. TCRdb reprocessed the 5' RACE reads via MiXCR and lists one record per CDR3 protein. Among more than 1.5 million distinct CDR3 sequences listed, about 32% were seen once. Germline V gives CDR1 GTSNPN, CDR2 SVGIG (reference sequence). The CDR3 totals 13 residues. The V gene end was trimmed by 3 bases and the J gene end by 5 bases; junction bases not matched to a gene: 4. The sequenced material came from cord blood. This chain uses TRBV30 with TRBJ1-5, with 7 bases that match TRBD1. This receptor was obtained from a newborn girl in good health. In nucleotides, the CDR3 is TGTGCCTGGAGCCCCACAGGGGATCAGCCCCAGCATTTT. Translating it yields CAWSPTGDQPQHF.